These T cell receptor beta chains were read from a single sample in a study of T cells in Graves' hyperthyroidism and ophthalmopathy. TCRdb reprocessed the multiplex PCR reads via MiXCR and lists one record per CDR3 protein. The sample includes over 300,000 distinct CDR3 sequences, approximately 15% of them seen just once. Sequenced: blood. These receptors were collected from a woman in her fifties or sixties with Graves' hyperthyroidism. Each CDR3 is given with its conserved first and last residue. A D gene is named only where the DNA matches it firmly. Some rows mark clone size as missing; the rest say once, few, many or name a class of expanded clone.

d_call: TRBD2
j_call: TRBJ2-7
v_call: TRBV7-9
clone_size: many
cdr3_nt: TGTGCCAGCAGCCTTAGCGGGGCGGGAGGTGTCAACGAGCAGTACTTC
cdr3_aa: CASSLSGAGGVNEQYF

d_call: TRBD1
j_call: TRBJ1-2
v_call: TRBV2
clone_size: once
cdr3_nt: TGTGCCAGCAGTGAAGAGGGGACAGGGATCGGCTACACCTTC
cdr3_aa: CASSEEGTGIGYTF

d_call: TRBD2
j_call: TRBJ2-3
v_call: TRBV9
clone_size: many
cdr3_nt: TGTGCCAGCAGCGTAGCCGGGAGGGCCGGCACAGATACGCAGTATTTT
cdr3_aa: CASSVAGRAGTDTQYF

d_call: -
j_call: TRBJ2-7
v_call: TRBV5-1
clone_size: many
cdr3_nt: TGCGCCAGCAGTATGGACGGGTCCTACGAGCAGTACTTC
cdr3_aa: CASSMDGSYEQYF

d_call: -
j_call: TRBJ1-3
v_call: TRBV18
clone_size: many
cdr3_nt: TGTGCCAGCTCACCAGTAGGGACTGGAAACACCATATATTTT
cdr3_aa: CASSPVGTGNTIYF

d_call: TRBD2
j_call: TRBJ2-5
v_call: TRBV6-2/TRBV6-3
clone_size: many
cdr3_nt: TGTGCCAGCAGAGGGGAGGGAGAAAGGAAGGAGACCCAGTACTTC
cdr3_aa: CASRGEGERKETQYF

d_call: -
j_call: TRBJ2-3
v_call: TRBV7-9
clone_size: many
cdr3_nt: TGTGCCAGCAGCTCGCTAAGGGGTGGAACGCAGTATTTT
cdr3_aa: CASSSLRGGTQYF

d_call: -
j_call: TRBJ2-3
v_call: TRBV2
clone_size: -
cdr3_nt: TGTGCCAGCTCCGCGGGGCTACCACGCACAGATACGCAGTATTTT
cdr3_aa: CASSAGLPRTDTQYF

d_call: -
j_call: TRBJ2-1
v_call: TRBV30
clone_size: many
cdr3_nt: TGTGCCTGGAGTGGAAAGCGGTCATTCCATGAGCAGTTCTTC
cdr3_aa: CAWSGKRSFHEQFF

d_call: TRBD2
j_call: TRBJ2-7
v_call: TRBV9
clone_size: few
cdr3_nt: TGTGCCAGCAGCGTAGACCCGGGCCTAGCGGGAGGCTACGAGCAGTACTTC
cdr3_aa: CASSVDPGLAGGYEQYF

d_call: -
j_call: TRBJ1-2
v_call: TRBV12-3/TRBV12-4
clone_size: many
cdr3_nt: TGTGCCAGCAGTTTATCCGGATCCCTTTATGGCTACACCTTC
cdr3_aa: CASSLSGSLYGYTF

d_call: TRBD2
j_call: TRBJ2-7
v_call: TRBV5-1
clone_size: many
cdr3_nt: TGCGCCAGCAGCATCGAAGGGCCTAGCGGCTCCTACGAGCAGTACTTC
cdr3_aa: CASSIEGPSGSYEQYF

d_call: -
j_call: TRBJ1-1
v_call: TRBV7-8
clone_size: many
cdr3_nt: TGTGCCAGCAGCTTAGAAGGTCCTACTGAAGCTTTCTTT
cdr3_aa: CASSLEGPTEAFF

d_call: -
j_call: TRBJ2-1
v_call: TRBV6-1
clone_size: many
cdr3_nt: TGTGCCAGCAGCGTGGGCGCGGGGCAGTTCTTC
cdr3_aa: CASSVGAGQFF

d_call: TRBD2
j_call: TRBJ2-7
v_call: TRBV3-1
clone_size: many
cdr3_nt: TGTGCCAGCAGCCAAGAGACTAGCGGGAGTAGGTACGAGCAGTACTTC
cdr3_aa: CASSQETSGSRYEQYF

d_call: TRBD2
j_call: TRBJ2-2
v_call: TRBV6-2/TRBV6-3
clone_size: few
cdr3_nt: TGTGCCAGCAGTTACCCACTAGCGGGAGTCGGGGAGCTGTTTTTT
cdr3_aa: CASSYPLAGVGELFF

d_call: TRBD1
j_call: TRBJ2-2
v_call: TRBV2
clone_size: many
cdr3_nt: TGTGCCAGCAGTGAAATCCGGACAGGCCCCGGGGAGCTGTTTTTT
cdr3_aa: CASSEIRTGPGELFF

d_call: TRBD1
j_call: TRBJ1-2
v_call: TRBV18
clone_size: many
cdr3_nt: TGTGCCAGCTCACTCGAAGGACAGGTCTGGTATGGCTACACCTTC
cdr3_aa: CASSLEGQVWYGYTF

d_call: TRBD1
j_call: TRBJ2-1
v_call: TRBV18
clone_size: once
cdr3_nt: TGTGCCAGCTCACCACAGGGGGCCGTCGGCTACAATGAGCAGTTCTTC
cdr3_aa: CASSPQGAVGYNEQFF

d_call: TRBD1
j_call: TRBJ2-7
v_call: TRBV4-1
clone_size: many
cdr3_nt: TGCGCCAGCAGCCCCGGACAGGGGAACTACGAGCAGTACTTC
cdr3_aa: CASSPGQGNYEQYF

d_call: TRBD1
j_call: TRBJ2-1
v_call: TRBV5-1
clone_size: many
cdr3_nt: TGCGCCAGCAGCCGCGAGGGGGACAGGAGCTTCAATGAGCAGTTCTTC
cdr3_aa: CASSREGDRSFNEQFF

d_call: TRBD1
j_call: TRBJ2-7
v_call: TRBV20-1
clone_size: many
cdr3_nt: TGCAGTGCGGAAACAGGGGCCCCCCCCTACGAGCAGTACTTC
cdr3_aa: CSAETGAPPYEQYF

d_call: -
j_call: TRBJ2-4
v_call: TRBV28
clone_size: -
cdr3_nt: TGTGCCAGCAGCCCTCCCGGGTTTGGGGAGACCAAAAACATTCAGTACTTC
cdr3_aa: CASSPPGFGETKNIQYF

d_call: -
j_call: TRBJ2-7
v_call: TRBV11-2
clone_size: -
cdr3_nt: TGTGCCAGCAGCTTGGACGACACAGGGGAGCAGTACTTC
cdr3_aa: CASSLDDTGEQYF

d_call: -
j_call: TRBJ1-4
v_call: TRBV20-1
clone_size: many
cdr3_nt: TGCAGTGCCCTTTCGTCCCGTGAAAAACTGTTTTTT
cdr3_aa: CSALSSREKLFF

d_call: -
j_call: TRBJ2-7
v_call: TRBV5-1
clone_size: many
cdr3_nt: TGCGCCAGCAGCTTGACATCTACGTCCTACGAGCAGTACTTC
cdr3_aa: CASSLTSTSYEQYF

d_call: -
j_call: TRBJ2-6
v_call: TRBV6-1
clone_size: many
cdr3_nt: TGTGCCAGCAGTGTTAGGGCTGGGGCCAACGTCCTGACTTTC
cdr3_aa: CASSVRAGANVLTF

d_call: -
j_call: TRBJ2-7
v_call: TRBV6-5
clone_size: many
cdr3_nt: TGTGCCAGCAGTTACTCAACCAGCTCCTACGAGCAGTACTTC
cdr3_aa: CASSYSTSSYEQYF

d_call: -
j_call: TRBJ1-6
v_call: TRBV30
clone_size: many
cdr3_nt: TGTGCCTGGTCCCCCGGAAATAATTCACCCCTCCACTTT
cdr3_aa: CAWSPGNNSPLHF

d_call: -
j_call: TRBJ2-5
v_call: TRBV14
clone_size: many
cdr3_nt: TGTGCCAGCAGCGCGAACCAAGAGACCCAGTACTTC
cdr3_aa: CASSANQETQYF

d_call: TRBD2
j_call: TRBJ2-1
v_call: TRBV5-1
clone_size: many
cdr3_nt: TGCGCCAGCAAACTAGCGGTGTACAATGAGCAGTTCTTC
cdr3_aa: CASKLAVYNEQFF

d_call: -
j_call: TRBJ2-7
v_call: TRBV2
clone_size: many
cdr3_nt: TGTGCCAGCAGGCCAATCGAGGGCGAGCAGTACTTC
cdr3_aa: CASRPIEGEQYF